Listed here are 3 T cell receptor beta chains from one sample, sequenced in a study of T cells in Graves' hyperthyroidism and ophthalmopathy. RNA transcripts provided the source from which TCR beta CDR3 regions were amplified. During a first-round RT-PCR of the TCR CDR3, the HTBI primer set was used. TCRdb fed the multiplex PCR reads into MiXCR, producing one record per CDR3 protein. The sample holds around 620,000 distinct CDR3 sequences, 15% to 20% seen once. The sequencing input was blood. These TCRs come from a woman in her 30s with Graves' hyperthyroidism.

The V and J genes are TRBV20-1 and TRBJ2-2, with D maybe TRBD2 (7 bases). CDR1 and CDR2 from the germline V gene are DFQATT and SNEGSKA (reference sequence). The CDR3 has 20 amino acids. V lost 0 bases and J 4 bases, leaving 27 bases between the germline ends. The CDR3 reads CSARDIGTARGGASTGELFF. Here the CDR3 DNA reads TGCAGTGCTAGAGATATCGGCACTGCTAGGGGGGGAGCGAGCACCGGGGAGCTGTTTTTT.

As concerns this clonotype: This clone may be a read error of a much larger clone one base away. This sequence joins TRBV18 and TRBJ2-7; D not resolved. CDR3 length equals 14 residues. CDR1 and CDR2 (germline): KGHSH, LQKENI. For the CDR3, the DNA is TGTGCCAGCCCACCAGGTGAGAGCTCCTACGAGCAGTACTTC. Its translation is CASPPGESSYEQYF.

This clonotype was detected many times. The rearrangement joins TRBV7-2 to TRBJ2-7; TRBD1 agrees at 7 bases. Trimming cost V 2 bases and J 1 base; bases outside gene matches: 8. Looked up from germline, CDR1 is SGHTA and CDR2 is FQGNSA. The length of the CDR3 is 16 residues. CDR3 DNA: TGTGCCAGCAGCTTACGACAGGGATACTTATCCTACGAGCAGTACTTC. It translates to CASSLRQGYLSYEQYF.